These 10 T cell receptor beta chains came from one sample sequenced in a study of vaccination and CD4 T cells after COVID-19 (dated by TCRdb to the early 2020s). The library was built by means of PCR. The sequencer listed for this sample is Illumina iSeq 100. DNA from cultured CD4+ T cells was subjected to TCR sequencing with the Oncomine TCR Beta short-read assay at the Johns Hopkins FTIC core. Through fastp at Q25 and MiXCR, TCRdb rebuilt clones from the public reads, retaining in-frame beta chains. Here each entry gathers all rows of one CDR3 protein and keeps the most common genes and DNA. This sample gives about 12,000 distinct CDR3 sequences in total; 56% of them show up just once. 15% of the sample goes to the ten largest clones. The antigens for these receptors are not known. Per the publication, the treatment or condition label means: approximately 9-day PBMC culture with coronavirus spike peptide pools or control peptides (ViraFEST assay).

The sequenced sample was CD4+ T cells from blood, cultured in vitro. The receptors stem from a human donor who had recovered from COVID-19.

The table lists this clonotype with a few counts. The J gene is TRBJ1-5, the V gene TRBV19; D is unclear. With 0 bases removed from V and 8 bases from J, the gap between germline ends came to 8 bases. Per germline, CDR1 LNHDA and CDR2 SQIVND (reference sequence). The CDR3 runs 13 residues. CDR3 sequence (DNA): TGTGCCAGTAGTATAGACGGGGAGAAGCCCCAGCATTTT. This sequence encodes CASSIDGEKPQHF.

This clonotype rates as medium-sized. V is TRBV20-1 and J is TRBJ1-6, with 8 bases lining up with TRBD1. CDR3 length equals 15 residues. Losses at the gene ends were 5 bases for V and 12 bases for J; bases not matched to a gene: 15. Per germline, CDR1 DFQATT and CDR2 SNEGSKA (reference sequence). The CDR3 region is CSAPIPTGATRPLHF. CDR3 coding DNA: TGCAGTGCTCCGATCCCGACAGGGGCGACGCGACCCCTCCACTTT.

V usage is TRBV6-1 and J usage is TRBJ2-3; 8 bases align to TRBD1. The V and J ends lost 8 bases and 4 bases, in that order; junction bases with no gene match: 5. This CDR3 comprises 13 residues. Germline V CDR1 and CDR2: MNHNS, SASEGT. In DNA form, the CDR3 reads TGTGCCAGCGGCGACAGGGGTGCAGATACGCAGTATTTT. Its translation is CASGDRGADTQYF.

A single count supports this clonotype. The genes are TRBV2 and TRBJ2-3; D is unclear. Trimming took 7 bases from V and 2 from J, leaving 13 bases between them. This CDR3 has 14 amino acids. Germline-derived CDR1 and CDR2 are SNHLY and FYNNEI. For the CDR3, the DNA is TGTGCCAGCATGGCTCAACTATTCACAGATACGCAGTATTTT. Translated, it gives CASMAQLFTDTQYF.

The CDR3 sequence is CSARDALLNTGELFF. CDR3 DNA: TGCAGTGCTAGAGATGCTCTACTGAACACCGGGGAGCTGTTTTTT. This chain uses TRBV20-1 with TRBJ2-2; D is unclear. The germline CDR1 and CDR2 sequences are DFQATT and SNEGSKA (reference sequence). The ends were cut back, 0 bases at V and 1 base at J, with 9 bases in the middle. The CDR3 sequence is 15 residues long.

This clonotype was seen more than once but under ten times. The chain combines TRBV27 with TRBJ1-2, with TRBD1 as a possible D gene (6 bases). This CDR3 spans 14 amino acids. V gave up 0 bases and J gave up 8 bases, with 13 bases separating them. Per the germline V gene, CDR1 is MNHEY and CDR2 is SMNVEV (reference sequence). The CDR3 loop is CASSLSGGIGGYTF. CDR3 sequence (DNA): TGTGCCAGCAGTTTATCCGGGGGCATTGGCGGCTACACCTTC.

CDR3 sequence reads: CATSRNRNNQPQHF. CDR3 coding DNA: TGTGCCACCAGCAGAAACAGGAACAATCAGCCCCAGCATTTT. V gene TRBV15 combines with J gene TRBJ1-5; a weak D match, TRBD1 (5 bases). This CDR3 has 14 amino acids. V lost 2 bases, J lost 3 bases, and 8 bases lay in between. Germline V gives CDR1 LNHNV, CDR2 YYDKDF (reference sequence).

This clonotype appeared a single time. The chain couples TRBV12-3 or TRBV12-4 to TRBJ1-5, with D maybe TRBD1 (6 bases). With 2 bases removed from V and 1 base from J, the gap between germline ends came to 18 bases. The CDR3 has 18 residues. The CDR3 region is CASSLSGGGAGSNQPQHF. The DNA for the CDR3 is TGTGCCAGCAGTTTATCAGGTGGGGGGGCGGGCAGCAATCAGCCCCAGCATTTT.

This clonotype was detected only a few times. The chain employs TRBV2 and TRBJ1-1; a possible D gene is TRBD1 (6 bases). CDR3 length: 13 amino acids. CDR1 and CDR2 (germline): SNHLY, FYNNEI. V was pared by 7 bases and J by 0 bases, with 9 bases between. The CDR3 loop is CASKGDMNTEAFF. The CDR3 nucleotides read TGTGCCAGCAAGGGGGACATGAACACTGAAGCTTTCTTT.

The chain carries TRBV7-2 and TRBJ2-1; D gene ambiguous. Germline CDR1 is SGHTA and CDR2 is FQGNSA. The length of the CDR3 is 14 residues. V was shortened by 0 bases and J by 8 bases, with 11 bases between the two germline ends. Written as DNA, the CDR3 is TGTGCCAGCAGCTTAGCTGGCGGTATCGATGAGCAGTTCTTC. Residues: CASSLAGGIDEQFF.